This T cell receptor (beta chain) is from a study of blood T cell repertoires in COVID-19. Whole-study context: From T cells, B-cell-depleted T cells, or PBMCs came the material, which was cDNA or gDNA.

Profiled with immunoSEQ multiplex PCR; TCRdb holds only in-frame clones, not every one. The sample carries under 400,000 clones, 80% to 90% recorded once. The CDR3 totals 12 residues. Trimming took 4 bases from V and 7 from J; bases not matched to a gene: 2. Per the germline V gene, CDR1 is SGHRS and CDR2 is YFSETQ. Followed longitudinally, the Seattle patients had been enrolled during active infection. The chain employs TRBV5-1 and TRBJ2-1; 7 bases are shared with TRBD2. Input material: peripheral blood. The TCR sequence derives from a woman in her 30s with COVID-19, enrolled during active disease. The CDR3: CASSEGGNEQFF. DNA of the CDR3: TGCGCCAGCAGCGAGGGAGGGAATGAGCAGTTCTTC.